This TCR beta chain was obtained from a study of CXCR3-negative and CXCR3-positive naive CD8 T cells. In the study overall: Overall TRB read output was around 140 million, and each library contained about 1.5 +/- 0.3 million reads.

The CDR3 has 15 amino acids. Germline V gene sequence: CDR1 MNHEY, CDR2 SVGAGI. Turning to this clonotype: Its antigen is still unknown.

Broader study findings: Similar levels of surface CD5 were seen between naive subsets; TCR strength was inferred from TRB CDR3 properties. Memory CD8+ cells showed much lower diversity, while both naive subsets were comparably high. Similar TRBV-TRBJ usage characterized naive CXCR3-negative and CXCR3-positive cells; memory cells differed.

UMI-labeled 5' RACE yielded the TRB cDNA libraries. TCRdb reworked the 5' RACE reads into one entry per CDR3 protein, no DNA. The table gives 20,000 to 25,000 distinct CDR3 sequences; the top ten clones make up roughly 20% of it. The source is a human donor in good health. Some clones in this sample may be carry-over from other donors' samples. V and J are TRBV6-5 and TRBJ2-7; TCRdb reports TRBD1, a call that lacks DNA to check it against. Sequenced input: memory CD8+ T cells from blood. CDR3 protein: CASSYFSQGAGEQYF.